This TCR beta chain was identified in a study of blood T cells in healthy people across ages. Study-wide points: For the donors, CMV status was unknown and possibly confounded expanded clonotype changes.

CDR1 is MNHEY and CDR2 is SVGAGI in the germline V gene. After removal of 4 bases from V and 7 bases from J, the junction contained 9 bases not matched to a gene. This CDR3 is 15 amino acids long. Sample-barcoded 5' priming and a J-beta primer mix drove a second PCR of about 7 to 11 cycles. TCRdb fed the 5' RACE reads into MiXCR, producing one record per CDR3 protein. The sample yields some 1.5 million distinct CDR3 sequences, 28% seen once. This clonotype was observed a handful of times. Its antigen is unknown. The authors drew 7.5 to 10 milliliters of peripheral blood from each donor. Each sample used at least 6 million PBMCs.

Sequenced input: blood. This receptor was identified in a woman aged 30 to 39 in good health. The chain has TRBV6-5 and TRBJ2-1, with 8 bases matching TRBD1. This CDR3 reads CASSFDRGGLNEQFF. DNA of the CDR3: TGTGCCAGCAGTTTCGACAGGGGCGGATTGAATGAGCAGTTCTTC.